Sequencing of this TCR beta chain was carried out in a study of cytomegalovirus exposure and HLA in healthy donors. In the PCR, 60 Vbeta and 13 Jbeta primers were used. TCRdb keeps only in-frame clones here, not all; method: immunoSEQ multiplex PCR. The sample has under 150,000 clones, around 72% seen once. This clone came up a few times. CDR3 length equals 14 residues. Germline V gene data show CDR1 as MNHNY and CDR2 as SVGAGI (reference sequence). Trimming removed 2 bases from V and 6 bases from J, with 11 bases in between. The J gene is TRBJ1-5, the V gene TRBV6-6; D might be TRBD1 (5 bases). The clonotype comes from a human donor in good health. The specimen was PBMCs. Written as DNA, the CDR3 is TGTGCCAGCAGTTACCCCGACAGCTCTCAGCCCCAGCATTTT. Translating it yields CASSYPDSSQPQHF.